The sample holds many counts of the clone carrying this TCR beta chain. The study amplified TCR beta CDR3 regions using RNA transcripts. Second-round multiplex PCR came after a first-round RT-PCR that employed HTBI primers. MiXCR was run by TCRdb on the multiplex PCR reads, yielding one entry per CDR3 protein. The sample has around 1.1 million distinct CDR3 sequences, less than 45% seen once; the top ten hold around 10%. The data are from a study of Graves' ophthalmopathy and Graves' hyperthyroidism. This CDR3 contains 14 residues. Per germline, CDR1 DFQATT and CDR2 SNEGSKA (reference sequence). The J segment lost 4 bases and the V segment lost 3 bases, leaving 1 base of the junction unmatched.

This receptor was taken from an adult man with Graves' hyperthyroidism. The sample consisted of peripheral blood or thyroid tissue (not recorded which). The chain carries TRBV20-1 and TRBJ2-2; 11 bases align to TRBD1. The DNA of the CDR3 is TGCAGTGCTAGGGGGACAGGGGGCACCGGGGAGCTGTTTTTT. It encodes CSARGTGGTGELFF.